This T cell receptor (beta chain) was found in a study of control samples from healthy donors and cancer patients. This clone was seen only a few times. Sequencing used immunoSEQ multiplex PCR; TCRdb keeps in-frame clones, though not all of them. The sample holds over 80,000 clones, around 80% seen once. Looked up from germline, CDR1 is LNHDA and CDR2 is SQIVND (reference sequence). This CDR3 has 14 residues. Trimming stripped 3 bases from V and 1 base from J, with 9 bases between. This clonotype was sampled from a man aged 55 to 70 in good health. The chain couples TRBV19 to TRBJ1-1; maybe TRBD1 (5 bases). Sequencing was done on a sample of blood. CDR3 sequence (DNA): TGTGCCAGTAGTATGGGGACCTCGAACACTGAAGCTTTCTTT. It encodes CASSMGTSNTEAFF.